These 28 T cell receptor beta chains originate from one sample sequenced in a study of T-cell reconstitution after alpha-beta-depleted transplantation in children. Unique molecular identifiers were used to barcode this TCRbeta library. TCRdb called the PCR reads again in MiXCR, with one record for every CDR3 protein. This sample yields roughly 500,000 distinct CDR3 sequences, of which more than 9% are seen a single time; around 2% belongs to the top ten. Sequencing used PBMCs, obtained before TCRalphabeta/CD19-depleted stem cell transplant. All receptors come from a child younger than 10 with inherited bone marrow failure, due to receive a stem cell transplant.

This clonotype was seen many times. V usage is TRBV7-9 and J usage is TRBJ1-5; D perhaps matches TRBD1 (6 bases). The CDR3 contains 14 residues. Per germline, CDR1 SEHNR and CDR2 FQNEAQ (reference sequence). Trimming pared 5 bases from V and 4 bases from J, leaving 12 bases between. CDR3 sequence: CASSADSTNQPQHF. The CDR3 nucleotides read TGTGCCAGCAGCGCGGACAGCACAAATCAGCCCCAGCATTTT.

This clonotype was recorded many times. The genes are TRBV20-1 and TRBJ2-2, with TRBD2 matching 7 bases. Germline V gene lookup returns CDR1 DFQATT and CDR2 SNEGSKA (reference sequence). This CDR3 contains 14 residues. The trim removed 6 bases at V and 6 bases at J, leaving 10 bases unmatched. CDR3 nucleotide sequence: TGCAGTGCGATGGGGGGGGGTGCGGCCGGGGAGCTGTTTTTT. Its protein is CSAMGGGAAGELFF.

CDR3 region: CATSRAPRSQETQYF. In DNA, the CDR3 is TGTGCCACCAGCAGAGCTCCCAGATCCCAAGAGACCCAGTACTTC. The V and J genes are TRBV15 and TRBJ2-5; no clear D. Germline assignment: CDR1 LNHNV and CDR2 YYDKDF (reference sequence). This CDR3 region has 15 residues. V lost 1 base and J lost 1, with 10 bases in between.

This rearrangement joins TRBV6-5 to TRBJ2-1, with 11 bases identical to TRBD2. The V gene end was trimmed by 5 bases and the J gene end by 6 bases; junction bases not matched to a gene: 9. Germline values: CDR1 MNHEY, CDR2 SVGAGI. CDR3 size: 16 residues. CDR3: CASSRTGLAAGNEQFF. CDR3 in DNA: TGTGCCAGCAGTCGGACGGGACTAGCGGCGGGCAATGAGCAGTTCTTC.

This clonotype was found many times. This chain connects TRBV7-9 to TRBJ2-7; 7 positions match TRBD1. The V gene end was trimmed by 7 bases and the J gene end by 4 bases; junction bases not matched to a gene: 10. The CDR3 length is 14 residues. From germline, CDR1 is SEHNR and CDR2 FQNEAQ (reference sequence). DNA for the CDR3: TGTGCCAGCACTCTATACCGGGACAGATACGAGCAGTACTTC. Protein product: CASTLYRDRYEQYF.

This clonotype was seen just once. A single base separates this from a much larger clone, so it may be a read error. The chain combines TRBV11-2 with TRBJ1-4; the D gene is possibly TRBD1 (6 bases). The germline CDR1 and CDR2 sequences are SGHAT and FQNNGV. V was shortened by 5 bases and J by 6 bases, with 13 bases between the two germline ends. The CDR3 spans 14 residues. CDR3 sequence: CASSDTGLHEKLFF. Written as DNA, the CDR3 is TGTGCCAGCAGCGACACAGGGTTACATGAAAAACTGTTTTTT.

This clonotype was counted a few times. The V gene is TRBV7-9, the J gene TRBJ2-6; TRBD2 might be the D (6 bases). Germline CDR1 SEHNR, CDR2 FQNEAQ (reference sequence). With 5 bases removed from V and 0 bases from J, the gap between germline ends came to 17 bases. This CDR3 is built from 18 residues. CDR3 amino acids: CASSRPGGEPSGANVLTF. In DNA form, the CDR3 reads TGTGCCAGCAGCCGACCTGGAGGGGAGCCCTCTGGGGCCAACGTCCTGACTTTC.

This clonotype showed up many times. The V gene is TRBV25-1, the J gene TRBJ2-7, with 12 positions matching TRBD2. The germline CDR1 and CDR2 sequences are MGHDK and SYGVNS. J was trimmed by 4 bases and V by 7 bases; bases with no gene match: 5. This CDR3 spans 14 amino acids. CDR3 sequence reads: CASTGTSGRYEQYF. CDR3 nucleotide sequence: TGTGCCAGCACAGGGACTAGCGGGCGTTACGAGCAGTACTTC.

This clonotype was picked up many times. Here the CDR3 reads CASSQDGTGELFF. In nucleotides, the CDR3 is TGCGCCAGCAGCCAAGACGGCACCGGGGAGCTGTTTTTT. This sequence joins TRBV4-3 and TRBJ2-2; D not resolved. The germline gives CDR1 LGHNA, CDR2 YSLEER. V lost 0 bases to trimming and J lost 4 bases, with 3 bases between them. CDR3 length equals 13 residues.

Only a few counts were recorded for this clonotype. Here the CDR3 DNA reads TGCAGCGTTGTCCCACTGGCGACAGGGGTGAACACTGAAGCTTTCTTT. It encodes CSVVPLATGVNTEAFF. The chain couples TRBV29-1 to TRBJ1-1; TRBD1 matches at 8 bases. CDR1 is SQVTM and CDR2 is ANQGSEA in the germline V gene. The CDR3 sequence is 16 residues long. V shed 4 bases and J 0 bases; nucleotides not matched to a gene: 10.

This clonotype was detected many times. The CDR3 here is CASSERKGGGQPQHF. Written as DNA, the CDR3 is TGCGCCAGCAGTGAACGGAAGGGTGGGGGTCAGCCCCAGCATTTT. The rearrangement uses TRBV10-2 and TRBJ1-5; TRBD1 might be the D (5 bases). This CDR3 region has 15 residues. V dropped 3 bases and J dropped 6 bases, with 15 bases sitting between them. CDR1 and CDR2 (germline): WSHSY, SAAADI.

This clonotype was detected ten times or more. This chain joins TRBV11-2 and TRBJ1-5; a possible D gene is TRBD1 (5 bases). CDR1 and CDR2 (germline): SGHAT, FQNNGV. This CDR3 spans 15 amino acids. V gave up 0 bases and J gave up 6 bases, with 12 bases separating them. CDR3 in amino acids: CASSLDSGGGQPQHF. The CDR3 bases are TGTGCCAGCAGCTTAGATTCTGGGGGGGGTCAGCCCCAGCATTTT. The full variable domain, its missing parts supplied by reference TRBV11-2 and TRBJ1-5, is EAGVAQSPRYKIIEKRQSVAFWCNPISGHATLYWYQQILGQGPKLLIQFQNNGVVDDSQLPKDRFSAERLKGVDSTLKIQPAKLEDSAVYLCASSLDSGGGQPQHFGDGTRLSIL.

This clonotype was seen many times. The CDR3 bases are TGTGCCAGCAATCCGATAGGGAGCACAGATACGCAGTATTTT. Amino acids: CASNPIGSTDTQYF. This sequence joins TRBV28 and TRBJ2-3, with D unclear. The CDR3 is 14 amino acids. Trimming pared 7 bases from V and 0 bases from J, leaving 11 bases between. From germline, CDR1 is MDHEN and CDR2 SYDVKM. Drawing the rest from reference TRBV28 and TRBJ2-3, the complete variable domain is DVKVTQSSRYLVKRTGEKVFLECVQDMDHENMFWYRQDPGLGLRLIYFSYDVKMKEKGDIPEGYSVSREKKERFSLILESASTNQTSMYLCASNPIGSTDTQYFGPGTRLTVL.

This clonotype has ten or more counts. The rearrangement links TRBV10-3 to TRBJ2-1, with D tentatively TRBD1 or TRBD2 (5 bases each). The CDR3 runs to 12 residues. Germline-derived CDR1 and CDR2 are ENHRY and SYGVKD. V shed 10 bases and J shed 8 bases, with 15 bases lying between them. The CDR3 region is CASSYRDDEQFF. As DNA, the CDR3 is TGTGCCAGTAGCTATAGGGACGATGAGCAGTTCTTC.

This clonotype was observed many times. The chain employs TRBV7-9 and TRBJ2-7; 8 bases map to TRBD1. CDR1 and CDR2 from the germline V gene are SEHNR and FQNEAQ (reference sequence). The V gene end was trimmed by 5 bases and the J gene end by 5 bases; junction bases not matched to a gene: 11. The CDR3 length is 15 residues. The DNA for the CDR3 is TGTGCCAGCAGCAAAACCTGGACAGGGATCCACGAGCAGTACTTC. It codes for CASSKTWTGIHEQYF.

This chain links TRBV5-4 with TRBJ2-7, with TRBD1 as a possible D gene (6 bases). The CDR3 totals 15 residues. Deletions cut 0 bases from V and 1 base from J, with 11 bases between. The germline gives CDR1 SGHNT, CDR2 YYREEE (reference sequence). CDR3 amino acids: CASSLVGDKSYEQYF. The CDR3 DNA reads TGTGCCAGCAGCTTGGTAGGGGACAAGTCCTACGAGCAGTACTTC.

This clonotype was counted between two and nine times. The CDR3 protein is CASSLDAGNTIYF. The CDR3 DNA follows: TGCGCCAGCAGCTTGGACGCTGGAAACACCATATATTTT. This chain uses TRBV5-1 with TRBJ1-3; no definite D call. Germline V gives CDR1 SGHRS, CDR2 YFSETQ. Trimming took off 0 bases at V and 2 bases at J, with 3 bases between the two ends. The CDR3 runs to 13 residues.

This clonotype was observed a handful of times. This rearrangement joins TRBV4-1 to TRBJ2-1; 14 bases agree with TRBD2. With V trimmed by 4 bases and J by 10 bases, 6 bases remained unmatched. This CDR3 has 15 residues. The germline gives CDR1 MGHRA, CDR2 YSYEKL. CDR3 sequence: CASSRTGLAGVEQFF. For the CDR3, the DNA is TGCGCCAGCAGCCGCACGGGACTAGCGGGAGTCGAGCAGTTCTTC.

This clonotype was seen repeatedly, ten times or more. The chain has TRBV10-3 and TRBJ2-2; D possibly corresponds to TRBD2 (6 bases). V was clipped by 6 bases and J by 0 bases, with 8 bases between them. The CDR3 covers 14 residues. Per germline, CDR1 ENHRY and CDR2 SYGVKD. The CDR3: CAIRGLSNTGELFF. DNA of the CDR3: TGTGCCATCAGGGGACTTTCGAACACCGGGGAGCTGTTTTTT.

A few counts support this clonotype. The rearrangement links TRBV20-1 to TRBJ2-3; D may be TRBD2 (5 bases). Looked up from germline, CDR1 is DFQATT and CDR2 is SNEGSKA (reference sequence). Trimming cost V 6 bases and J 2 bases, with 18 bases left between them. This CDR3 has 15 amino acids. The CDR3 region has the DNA TGCAGTGCCCACACCGTAGCGTGGGTCACAGATACGCAGTATTTT. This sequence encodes CSAHTVAWVTDTQYF.

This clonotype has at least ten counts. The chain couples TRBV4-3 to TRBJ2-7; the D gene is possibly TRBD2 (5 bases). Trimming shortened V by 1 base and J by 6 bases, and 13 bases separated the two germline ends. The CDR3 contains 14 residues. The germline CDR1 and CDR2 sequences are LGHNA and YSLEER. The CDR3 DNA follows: TGCGCCAGCAGCCAAGTAGGCGGGCTCAGCGAGCAGTACTTC. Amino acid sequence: CASSQVGGLSEQYF.

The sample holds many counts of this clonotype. The DNA of the CDR3 is TGTGCCATCAGTGATCCAGGGGCAAGGGGTAATTCACCCCTCCACTTT. Its translation: CAISDPGARGNSPLHF. The V and J genes are TRBV10-3 and TRBJ1-6; D possibly corresponds to TRBD1 (6 bases). Between the trimmed V and J ends, which lost 3 bases and 6 bases, there was a span of 15 bases. In germline, CDR1 is ENHRY, CDR2 SYGVKD. This CDR3 has 16 amino acids.

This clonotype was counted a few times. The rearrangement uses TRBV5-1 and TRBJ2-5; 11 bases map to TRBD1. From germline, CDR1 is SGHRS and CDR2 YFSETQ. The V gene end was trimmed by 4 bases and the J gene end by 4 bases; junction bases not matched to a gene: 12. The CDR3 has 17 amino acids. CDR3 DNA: TGCGCCAGCAGCACGGACCAGCGGACAGGGGGCTTAGAGACCCAGTACTTC. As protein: CASSTDQRTGGLETQYF.

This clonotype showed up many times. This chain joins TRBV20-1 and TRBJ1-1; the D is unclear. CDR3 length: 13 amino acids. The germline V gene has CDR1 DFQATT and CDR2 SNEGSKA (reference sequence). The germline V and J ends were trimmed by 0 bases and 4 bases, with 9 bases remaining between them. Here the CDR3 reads CSARDLKGTEAFF. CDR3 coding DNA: TGCAGTGCTAGAGATCTCAAGGGCACTGAAGCTTTCTTT.

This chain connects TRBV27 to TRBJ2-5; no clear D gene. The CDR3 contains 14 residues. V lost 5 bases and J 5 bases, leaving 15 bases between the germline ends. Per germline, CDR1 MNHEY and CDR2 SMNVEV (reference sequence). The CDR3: CASSTIALGETQYF. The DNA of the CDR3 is TGTGCCAGCAGTACTATCGCCCTTGGGGAGACCCAGTACTTC.

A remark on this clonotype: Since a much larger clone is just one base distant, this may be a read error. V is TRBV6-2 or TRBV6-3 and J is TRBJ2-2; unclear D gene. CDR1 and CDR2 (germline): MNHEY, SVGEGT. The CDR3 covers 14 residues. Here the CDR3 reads CDSTPRSNGGELFF. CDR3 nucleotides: TGTGACAGCACTCCTCGGTCCAATGGCGGGGAGCTGTTTTTT.

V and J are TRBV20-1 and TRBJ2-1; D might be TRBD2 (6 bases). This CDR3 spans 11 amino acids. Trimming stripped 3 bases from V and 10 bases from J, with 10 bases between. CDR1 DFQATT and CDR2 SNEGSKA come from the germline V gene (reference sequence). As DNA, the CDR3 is TGCAGTGCTAGTTGGGGGAGGGAGCAGTTCTTC. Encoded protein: CSASWGREQFF.

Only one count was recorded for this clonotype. CDR3 in DNA: TGTGCCAGCAGGATCCTGGGACAGGGCTCCTACGAGCAGTACTTC. This encodes CASRILGQGSYEQYF. The V gene is TRBV28, the J gene TRBJ2-7; 9 nucleotides align to TRBD1. J lost 0 bases, V lost 6 bases, and 6 bases had no gene match. The CDR3 has 15 amino acids. Germline V gene data show CDR1 as MDHEN and CDR2 as SYDVKM.